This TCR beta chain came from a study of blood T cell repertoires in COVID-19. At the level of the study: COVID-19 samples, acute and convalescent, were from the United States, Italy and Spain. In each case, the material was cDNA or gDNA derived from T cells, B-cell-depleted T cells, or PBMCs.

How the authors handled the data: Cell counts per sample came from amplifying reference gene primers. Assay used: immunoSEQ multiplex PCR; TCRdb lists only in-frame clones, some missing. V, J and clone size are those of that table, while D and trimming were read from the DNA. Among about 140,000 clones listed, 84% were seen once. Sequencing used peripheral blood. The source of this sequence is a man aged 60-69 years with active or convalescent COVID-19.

CDR3 DNA: TGTGCCAGCAGTGCAATTGGGAGCTCCTACAATGAGCAGTTCTTC. Translation: CASSAIGSSYNEQFF. V and J are TRBV2 and TRBJ2-1; TRBD2 is a possible D gene (5 bases). Trimming pared 4 bases from V and 0 bases from J, leaving 10 bases between. This CDR3 region has 15 residues. Germline CDR1 is SNHLY and CDR2 is FYNNEI.